Below are 25 T cell receptor beta chains sequenced from a single sample in a study of identical twins. From the 5' RACE reads, TCRdb called clonotypes with MiXCR, one entry per CDR3 protein. The sample shows fewer than 500,000 distinct CDR3 sequences, roughly an eighth of them seen only once. This sample was shared with a second study, whose subject was yellow fever vaccine responses in identical twins.

Sequencing was carried out using CD4+ T cells sorted from blood. The source is a woman in her late teens or twenties in good health.

This clonotype came up a few times. The chain joins TRBV6-2 or TRBV6-3 to TRBJ2-5; 16 bases are a match to TRBD2. CDR1 is MNHEY and CDR2 is SVGEGT in the germline V gene. Losses at the gene ends were 2 bases for V and 4 bases for J; bases not matched to a gene: 4. This CDR3 is 17 amino acids long. CDR3 DNA: TGTGCCAGCAGTTACGGGACTAGCGGGGGGGCCTTAGAGACCCAGTACTTC. The encoded protein is CASSYGTSGGALETQYF.

J is TRBJ2-1 and V is TRBV20-1; D not resolved. In germline, CDR1 is DFQATT, CDR2 SNEGSKA (reference sequence). CDR3 size: 15 residues. Trimming shortened V by 4 bases and J by 6 bases, and 19 bases separated the two germline ends. The CDR3 nucleotides read TGCAGTGCTACAGCTCCCGATCAAGCGAGCAATGAGCAGTTCTTC. Protein product: CSATAPDQASNEQFF.

This chain connects TRBV2 to TRBJ1-2, with D unclear. Per the germline V gene, CDR1 is SNHLY and CDR2 is FYNNEI. Deletions cut 6 bases from V and 4 bases from J, with 12 bases between. The CDR3 spans 13 residues. The CDR3 loop reads CASRSDASYGYTF. CDR3 in DNA: TGTGCCAGCAGATCGGACGCTAGCTATGGCTACACCTTC. Variable domain in full (rest from reference TRBV2 and TRBJ1-2): EPEVTQTPSHQVTQMGQEVILRCVPISNHLYFYWYRQILGQKVEFLVSFYNNEISEKSEIFDDQFSVERPDGSNFTLKIRSTKLEDSAMYFCASRSDASYGYTFGSGTRLTVV.

The chain carries TRBV7-8 and TRBJ2-5, with D possibly called TRBD1 or TRBD2 (6 bases each). Germline CDR1 SGHVS, CDR2 FQNEAQ. The CDR3 spans 12 residues. Trimming pared 8 bases from V and 1 base from J, leaving 8 bases between. CDR3 protein: CASRGPQETQYF. DNA of the CDR3: TGTGCCAGCCGGGGGCCCCAAGAGACCCAGTACTTC.

This chain joins TRBV25-1 and TRBJ2-1; 9 bases align to TRBD1. J gave up 6 bases and V 1 base, and 7 bases lay outside the gene matches. From germline, CDR1 is MGHDK and CDR2 SYGVNS. CDR3 size: 16 residues. The DNA for the CDR3 is TGTGCCAGCAGTGAATCCGGACAGGGGAAGTTCAATGAGCAGTTCTTC. This codes for CASSESGQGKFNEQFF.

In its sample, this clonotype was seen a few times. The chain uses TRBV4-1 and TRBJ1-2, with no clear D. The CDR3 is made up of 14 amino acids. The germline CDR1 and CDR2 sequences are MGHRA and YSYEKL. The V and J ends lost 0 bases and 2 bases respectively, with 7 bases between them. The CDR3 loop reads CASSQEIENYGYTF. The CDR3 DNA reads TGCGCCAGCAGCCAAGAAATTGAGAACTATGGCTACACCTTC.

This clonotype was counted many times. The rearrangement links TRBV6-2 or TRBV6-3 to TRBJ2-2; 9 positions agree with TRBD1. Trimming at V came to 5 bases and at J to 6 bases, leaving 1 base not matched to a gene. The CDR3 sequence is 13 residues long. The V gene's germline CDR1 is MNHEY and CDR2 SVGEGT. The CDR3 loop is CASSRQGAGELFF. The CDR3 DNA follows: TGTGCCAGCAGTCGACAGGGGGCCGGGGAGCTGTTTTTT.

This clonotype was observed a handful of times. V usage is TRBV18 and J usage is TRBJ2-1; unclear D gene. V was trimmed by 6 bases and J by 2 bases, leaving 23 bases between them. Germline values: CDR1 KGHSH, CDR2 LQKENI. The CDR3 runs 18 residues. The chain's CDR3 is CASSSIEQLGLAYNEQFF. The CDR3 coding sequence is TGTGCCAGCTCCTCAATCGAACAGCTGGGTCTGGCCTACAATGAGCAGTTCTTC.

The chain joins TRBV7-9 to TRBJ2-7, with a tentative D call TRBD1 (7 bases). Germline loops: CDR1 SEHNR, CDR2 FQNEAQ (reference sequence). The CDR3 covers 17 residues. Trimming removed 4 bases from V and 1 base from J, with 20 bases in between. CDR3 sequence reads: CASSSVVGAGGSYEQYF. The CDR3 DNA is TGTGCCAGCAGCTCTGTCGTCGGGGCAGGGGGGTCCTACGAGCAGTACTTC.

This clonotype was counted only a few times. The chain carries TRBV11-2 and TRBJ2-7; D tentatively reads TRBD1 or TRBD2 (5 bases each). Germline lookup yields CDR1 SGHAT and CDR2 FQNNGV. The CDR3 loop spans 14 amino acids. V lost 4 bases and J lost 6, with 16 bases in between. CDR3 protein: CASSSTGTTLEQYF. The DNA of the CDR3 is TGTGCCAGCAGCTCCACCGGGACGACCCTCGAGCAGTACTTC.

Ten or more counts support this clonotype. The chain employs TRBV5-1 and TRBJ2-7; D call uncertain. The germline V gene has CDR1 SGHRS and CDR2 YFSETQ. The CDR3 consists of 13 residues. V gave up 4 bases and J gave up 2 bases, with 10 bases separating them. The CDR3 region is CASSAMGAYEQYF. As DNA, the CDR3 is TGCGCCAGCAGCGCCATGGGCGCCTACGAGCAGTACTTC.

In this sample, this clonotype turned up a few times. The chain is built from TRBV3-1 and TRBJ1-6; TRBD1 matches at 8 bases. V lost 3 bases to trimming and J lost 9 bases; unmatched junction nucleotides: 7. CDR1 and CDR2 (germline): LGHDT, YNNKEL (reference sequence). The CDR3 contains 15 residues. CDR3 region: CASSHRQGLGSPLHF. The DNA for the CDR3 is TGTGCCAGCAGCCACAGACAGGGGCTCGGTTCACCCCTCCACTTT.

The V and J genes are TRBV7-2 and TRBJ2-1; 8 bases match TRBD1. The V and J ends lost 4 bases and 4 bases, in that order; junction bases with no gene match: 6. CDR3 length equals 15 residues. The germline CDR1 and CDR2 sequences are SGHTA and FQGNSA. In nucleotides, the CDR3 is TGTGCCAGCAGCTCCGGACAGGGTCGATACAATGAGCAGTTCTTC. This sequence encodes CASSSGQGRYNEQFF.

This clonotype came up many times. V gene TRBV5-1 combines with J gene TRBJ1-1; a possible D gene is TRBD1 (6 bases). Per germline, CDR1 SGHRS and CDR2 YFSETQ. Trimming removed 4 bases from V and 4 bases from J, with 14 bases in between. This CDR3 is 14 amino acids long. Here the CDR3 DNA reads TGCGCCAGCAGCACGGACAGCGGCTCCACTGAAGCTTTCTTT. Amino acid sequence: CASSTDSGSTEAFF.

V and J are TRBV4-2 and TRBJ2-3; 7 nucleotides match TRBD2. This CDR3 comprises 17 residues. After removal of 0 bases from V and 1 base from J, the junction contained 7 bases not matched to a gene. CDR1 LGHNA and CDR2 YNFKEQ come from the germline V gene. CDR3 sequence reads: CASSQDAPAGRTDTQYF. In DNA form, the CDR3 reads TGTGCCAGCAGCCAAGATGCGCCAGCGGGACGCACAGATACGCAGTATTTT.

The chain links TRBV12-3 or TRBV12-4 to TRBJ2-7; D ambiguous. This CDR3 has 12 residues. V lost 7 bases to trimming and J lost 2 bases, with 9 bases between them. CDR3 protein: CASTQAAYEQYF. The DNA for the CDR3 is TGTGCCAGCACCCAGGCCGCCTACGAGCAGTACTTC.

This clonotype was observed a few times. V and J are TRBV15 and TRBJ2-1; D is perhaps TRBD2 (5 bases). Looked up from germline, CDR1 is LNHNV and CDR2 is YYDKDF (reference sequence). The CDR3 extends over 15 amino acids. V was trimmed by 1 base and J by 0 bases, leaving 7 bases between them. DNA of the CDR3: TGTGCCACCAGCAGAGTAGGGAGCTCCTACAATGAGCAGTTCTTC. Protein: CATSRVGSSYNEQFF.

This clonotype was seen more than once but under ten times. The V call is TRBV11-2, the J call TRBJ2-2; 12 nucleotides match TRBD2. Trimming cost V 3 bases and J 6 bases; bases outside gene matches: 11. CDR3 length: 18 amino acids. Germline lookup yields CDR1 SGHAT and CDR2 FQNNGV. CDR3 nucleotides: TGTGCCAGCAGCTTTCGACTAGCGGGAGCGTCCTGGCCCGGGGAGCTGTTTTTT. This sequence encodes CASSFRLAGASWPGELFF. Full variable domain (missing parts from reference TRBV11-2 and TRBJ2-2): EAGVAQSPRYKIIEKRQSVAFWCNPISGHATLYWYQQILGQGPKLLIQFQNNGVVDDSQLPKDRFSAERLKGVDSTLKIQPAKLEDSAVYLCASSFRLAGASWPGELFFGEGSRLTVL.

This clonotype showed up just a few times. The V gene is TRBV20-1, the J gene TRBJ1-4, with a weak D call TRBD1 (6 bases). Trimming removed 0 bases at V and 11 bases at J, with 13 bases between. This CDR3 has 13 amino acids. Germline lookup yields CDR1 DFQATT and CDR2 SNEGSKA (reference sequence). DNA for the CDR3: TGCAGTGCTAGAGATTTCGGGGGCGAGAAACTGTTTTTT. Amino acids: CSARDFGGEKLFF.

The rearrangement joins TRBV27 to TRBJ1-2; TRBD1 matches at 8 bases. J was trimmed by 8 bases and V by 6 bases; bases with no gene match: 11. The CDR3 is 14 amino acids. CDR1 MNHEY and CDR2 SMNVEV come from the germline V gene (reference sequence). CDR3 DNA: TGTGCCAGCAGGGCCCTCGACAGGGGTCGAGGCTACACCTTC. Translating it yields CASRALDRGRGYTF.

This clonotype has just a few counts. J is TRBJ2-7 and V is TRBV6-5; D is unresolved. V was pared by 2 bases and J by 6 bases, with 5 bases between. CDR1 is MNHEY, CDR2 SVGAGI, per germline. This CDR3 is 11 amino acids long. CDR3 nucleotide sequence: TGTGCCAGCAGTTACGACCTCGAGCAGTACTTC. Translated: CASSYDLEQYF.

The rearrangement joins TRBV4-3 to TRBJ2-2; D uncertain. In germline, CDR1 is LGHNA, CDR2 YSLEER. The CDR3 has 17 amino acids. Trimming shortened V by 0 bases and J by 5 bases, and 16 bases separated the two germline ends. The chain's CDR3 is CASSQDPRALGTGELFF. The CDR3 DNA reads as TGCGCCAGCAGCCAAGATCCTAGGGCGCTAGGAACCGGGGAGCTGTTTTTT.

This chain joins TRBV5-1 and TRBJ2-3; maybe TRBD2 (5 bases). V lost 0 bases, J lost 0 bases, and 11 bases lay in between. CDR1 and CDR2 (germline): SGHRS, YFSETQ. The CDR3 has 16 amino acids. CDR3 nucleotide sequence: TGCGCCAGCAGCTTGGGAGGTAGCGCCAGCACAGATACGCAGTATTTT. Translation gives CASSLGGSASTDTQYF.

The chain has TRBV10-3 and TRBJ1-1; D unclear. The ends were cut back, 4 bases at V and 6 bases at J, with 9 bases in the middle. The CDR3 is 12 residues long. Germline lookup yields CDR1 ENHRY and CDR2 SYGVKD. The CDR3 spells CAISVRGSEAFF. The CDR3 nucleotides read TGTGCCATCAGTGTACGGGGATCTGAAGCTTTCTTT.

This clonotype was seen a few times. V is TRBV28 and J is TRBJ2-7; TRBD1 aligns across 9 bases. The CDR3 runs to 16 residues. Germline loops: CDR1 MDHEN, CDR2 SYDVKM. The ends lost 1 base at V and 2 bases at J; junction bases unmatched: 6. The CDR3 region has the DNA TGTGCCAGCAGTTTATCTTGGACAGGGGATGCCTACGAGCAGTACTTC. Amino acid sequence: CASSLSWTGDAYEQYF.